Below, 4 T cell receptor beta chains from the same sample are listed, as sequenced in a study of IL-17A CD8 T cells in psoriatic arthritis synovium. IL-17A and IFNgamma secretion assays labeled CD3+ T cells stimulated about 1.5 hours with PMA and ionomycin. Psoriatic arthritis patients had synovial fluid drawn from joints that were actively inflamed. Only in-frame clones appear in the TCRdb table, and some are missing; sequencing was by immunoSEQ multiplex PCR. In the table there are under 2,500 clones, 72% of which are singletons. Sequencing was performed on IFN-gamma+ CD8+ T cells from synovial fluid. As for subset: IL-17A-IFNgamma+ memory CD8+ (Tc1) cells. The receptor set was obtained from a human donor with psoriatic arthritis.

This clone was seen more than once but under ten times. The rearrangement uses TRBV5-6 and TRBJ2-7, with D possibly being TRBD1 (5 bases). The CDR3 is 14 amino acids. CDR1 is SGHDT and CDR2 is YYEEEE in the germline V gene. Deletions cut 5 bases from V and 1 base from J, with 13 bases between. CDR3: CASSEWGRSYEQYV. The DNA of the CDR3 is TGTGCCAGCAGTGAGTGGGGCAGGTCCTACGAGCAGTACGTC.

The chain carries TRBV18 and TRBJ2-6, with D maybe TRBD1 (7 bases). V lost 0 bases and J 7 bases, leaving 22 bases between the germline ends. Germline V gene lookup returns CDR1 KGHSH and CDR2 LQKENI. CDR3 length: 19 residues. The CDR3 coding sequence is TGTGCCAGCTCACCACCGCCCGAAGACAGGGACTGGCGAGCCAACGTCCTGACTTTC. Translating gives CASSPPPEDRDWRANVLTF.

This clone was observed a handful of times. J is TRBJ2-1 and V is TRBV6-4; 7 bases map to TRBD1. J was trimmed by 1 base and V by 6 bases; bases with no gene match: 6. This CDR3 contains 15 residues. Germline assignment: CDR1 MRHNA and CDR2 SNTAGT. CDR3 sequence reads: CASSTGAGSYNEQFF. The DNA for the CDR3 is TGTGCCAGCAGCACAGGGGCCGGGTCCTACAATGAGCAGTTCTTC.

This clone appeared a few times. The chain carries TRBV6-4 and TRBJ2-1, with 13 nucleotides matching TRBD2. V lost 2 bases and J lost 5; bases outside the gene matches: 0. The V gene's germline CDR1 is MRHNA and CDR2 SNTAGT. This CDR3 has 15 amino acids. The CDR3 reads CASSDGLAGDNEQFF. CDR3 DNA sequence: TGTGCCAGCAGTGACGGACTAGCGGGAGACAATGAGCAGTTCTTC.